The clone carrying this TCR beta chain was found a few times. Trimming pared 1 base from V and 3 bases from J, leaving 10 bases between. This CDR3 has 15 amino acids. Germline V gives CDR1 MNHNY, CDR2 SVGAGI (reference sequence). This entry is derived from a study of T-cell memory formation after mild COVID-19. TCRdb recomputed calls from the 5' RACE reads with MiXCR, one row per CDR3 protein. The data hold roughly 400,000 distinct CDR3 sequences, with 16% observed a single time. The chain recombines TRBV6-6 with TRBJ1-5; D is perhaps TRBD1 (5 bases). The TCR comes from a man aged 18 to 30 who had mild COVID-19 (a few samples of this study predate the infection). Cell type and time point are not known. Input material: PBMCs or a T cell subset sorted from them (not recorded which). The DNA of the CDR3 is TGTGCCAGCAGTTACTTGGGGGGATTCAATCAGCCCCAGCATTTT. As protein: CASSYLGGFNQPQHF.